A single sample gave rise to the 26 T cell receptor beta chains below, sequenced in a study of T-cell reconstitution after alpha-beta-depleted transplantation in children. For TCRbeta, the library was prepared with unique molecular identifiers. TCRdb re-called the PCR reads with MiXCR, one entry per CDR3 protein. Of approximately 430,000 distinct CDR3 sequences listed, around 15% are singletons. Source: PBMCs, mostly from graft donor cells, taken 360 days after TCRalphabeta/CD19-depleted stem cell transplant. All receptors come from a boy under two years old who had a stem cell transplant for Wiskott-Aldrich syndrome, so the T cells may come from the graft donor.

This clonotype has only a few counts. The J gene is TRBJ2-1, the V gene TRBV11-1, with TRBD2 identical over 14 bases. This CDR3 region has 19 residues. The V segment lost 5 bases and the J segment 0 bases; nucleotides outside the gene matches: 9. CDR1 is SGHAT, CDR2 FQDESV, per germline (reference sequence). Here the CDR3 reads CASSLGLAGVPSSYNEQFF. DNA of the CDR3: TGTGCCAGCAGCCTGGGACTAGCGGGAGTCCCAAGCTCCTACAATGAGCAGTTCTTC.

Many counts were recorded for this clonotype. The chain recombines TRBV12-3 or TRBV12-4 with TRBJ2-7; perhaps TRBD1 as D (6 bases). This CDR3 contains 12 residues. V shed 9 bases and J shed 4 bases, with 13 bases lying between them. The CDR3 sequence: CASAGTPYEQYF. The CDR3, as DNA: TGTGCCAGTGCCGGGACACCTTACGAGCAGTACTTC.

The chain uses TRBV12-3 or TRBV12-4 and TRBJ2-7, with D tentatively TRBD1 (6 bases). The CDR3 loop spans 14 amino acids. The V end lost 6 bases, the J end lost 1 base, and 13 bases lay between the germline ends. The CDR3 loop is CASRRTGWSYEQYF. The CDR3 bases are TGTGCCAGCAGGCGAACAGGGTGGTCCTACGAGCAGTACTTC.

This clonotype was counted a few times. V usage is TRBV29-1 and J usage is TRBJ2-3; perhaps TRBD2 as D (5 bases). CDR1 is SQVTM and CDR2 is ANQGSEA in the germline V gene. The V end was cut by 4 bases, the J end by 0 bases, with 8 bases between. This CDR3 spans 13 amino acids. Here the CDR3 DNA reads TGCAGCGTTGTGACGGGGAGCACAGATACGCAGTATTTT. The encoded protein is CSVVTGSTDTQYF.

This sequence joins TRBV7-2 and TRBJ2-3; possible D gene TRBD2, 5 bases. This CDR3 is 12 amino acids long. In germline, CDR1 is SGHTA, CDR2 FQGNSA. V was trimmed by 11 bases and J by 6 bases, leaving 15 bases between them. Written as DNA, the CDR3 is TGTGCCTCGGGGTTAGCGCGGGATACGCAGTATTTT. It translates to CASGLARDTQYF.

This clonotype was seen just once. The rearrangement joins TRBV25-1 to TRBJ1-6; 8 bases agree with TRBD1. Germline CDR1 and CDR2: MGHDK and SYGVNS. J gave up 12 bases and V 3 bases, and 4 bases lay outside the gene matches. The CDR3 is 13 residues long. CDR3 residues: CASSDRGHKPLHF. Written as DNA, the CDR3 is TGTGCCAGCAGTGACAGGGGGCATAAACCCCTCCACTTT.

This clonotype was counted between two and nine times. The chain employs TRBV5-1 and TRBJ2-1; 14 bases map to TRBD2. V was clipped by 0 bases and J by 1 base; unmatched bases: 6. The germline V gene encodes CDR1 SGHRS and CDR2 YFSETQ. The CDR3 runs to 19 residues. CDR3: CASSLVPGLAGASYNEQFF. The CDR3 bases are TGCGCCAGCAGCTTGGTCCCGGGACTAGCGGGAGCGTCCTACAATGAGCAGTTCTTC.

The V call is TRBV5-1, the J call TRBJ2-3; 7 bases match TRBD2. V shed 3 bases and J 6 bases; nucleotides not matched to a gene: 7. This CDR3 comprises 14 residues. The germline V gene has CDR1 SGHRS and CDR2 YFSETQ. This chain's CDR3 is CASSWEGFTDTQYF. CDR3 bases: TGCGCCAGCAGCTGGGAGGGGTTCACGGATACGCAGTATTTT.

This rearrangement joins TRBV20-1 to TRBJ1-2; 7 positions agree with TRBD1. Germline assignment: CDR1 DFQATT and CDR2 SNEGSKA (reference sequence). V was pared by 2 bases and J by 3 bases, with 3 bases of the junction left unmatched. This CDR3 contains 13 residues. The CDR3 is CSARPTGDYGYTF. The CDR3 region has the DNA TGCAGTGCTAGACCCACAGGGGACTATGGCTACACCTTC.

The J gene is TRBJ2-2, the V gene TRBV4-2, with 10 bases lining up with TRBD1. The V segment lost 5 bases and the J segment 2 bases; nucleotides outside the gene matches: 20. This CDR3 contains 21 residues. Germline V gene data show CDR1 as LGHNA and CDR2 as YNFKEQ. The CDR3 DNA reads TGTGCCAGCAGCTCCAGCCGTACTACCGGGACAGGGGCCCTAAACACCGGGGAGCTGTTTTTT. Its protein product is CASSSSRTTGTGALNTGELFF.

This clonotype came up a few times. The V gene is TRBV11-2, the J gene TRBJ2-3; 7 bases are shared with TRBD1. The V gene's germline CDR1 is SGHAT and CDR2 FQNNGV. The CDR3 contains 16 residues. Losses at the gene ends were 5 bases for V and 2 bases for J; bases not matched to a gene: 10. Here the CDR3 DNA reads TGTGCCAGCAGCACTAACCCGGGACAGCTCACAGATACGCAGTATTTT. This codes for CASSTNPGQLTDTQYF.

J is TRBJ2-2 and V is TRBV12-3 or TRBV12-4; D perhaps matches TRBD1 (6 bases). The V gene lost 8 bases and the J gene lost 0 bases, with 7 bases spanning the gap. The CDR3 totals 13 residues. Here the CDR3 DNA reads TGTGCCAGCTCAGGGGCGAACACCGGGGAGCTGTTTTTT. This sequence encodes CASSGANTGELFF.

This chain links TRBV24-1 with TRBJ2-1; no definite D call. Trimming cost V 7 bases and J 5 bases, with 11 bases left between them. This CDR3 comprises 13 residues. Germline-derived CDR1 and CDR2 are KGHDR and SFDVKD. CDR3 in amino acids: CATRGQDNNEQFF. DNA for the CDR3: TGTGCCACCAGGGGTCAAGATAACAATGAGCAGTTCTTC.

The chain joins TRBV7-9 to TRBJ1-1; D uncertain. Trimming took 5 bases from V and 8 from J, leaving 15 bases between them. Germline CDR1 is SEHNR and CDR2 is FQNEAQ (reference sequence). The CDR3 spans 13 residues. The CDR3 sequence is CASSRGSRREAFF. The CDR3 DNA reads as TGTGCCAGCAGCCGCGGGAGTCGCAGGGAAGCTTTCTTT.

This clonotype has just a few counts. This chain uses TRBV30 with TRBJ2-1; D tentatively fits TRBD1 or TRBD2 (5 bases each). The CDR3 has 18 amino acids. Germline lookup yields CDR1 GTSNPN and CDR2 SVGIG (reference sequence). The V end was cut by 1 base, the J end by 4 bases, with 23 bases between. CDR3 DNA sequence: TGTGCCTGGAGTGACCCCACCCGACCCGGGACGCCTTACAATGAGCAGTTCTTC. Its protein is CAWSDPTRPGTPYNEQFF.

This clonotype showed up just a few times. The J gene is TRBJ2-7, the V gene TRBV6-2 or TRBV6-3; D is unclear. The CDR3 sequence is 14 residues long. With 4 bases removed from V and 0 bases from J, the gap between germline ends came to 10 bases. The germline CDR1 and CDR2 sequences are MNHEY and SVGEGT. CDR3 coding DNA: TGTGCCAGCAGTTCCAGGTGGGGCTCCTACGAGCAGTACTTC. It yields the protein CASSSRWGSYEQYF.

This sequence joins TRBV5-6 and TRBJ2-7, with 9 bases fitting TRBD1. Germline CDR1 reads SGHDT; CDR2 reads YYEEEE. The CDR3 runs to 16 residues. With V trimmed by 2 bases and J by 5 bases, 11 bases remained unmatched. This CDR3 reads CASSLNRGRLSNEQYF. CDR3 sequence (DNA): TGTGCCAGCAGCTTAAACAGGGGGCGCTTAAGTAACGAGCAGTACTTC. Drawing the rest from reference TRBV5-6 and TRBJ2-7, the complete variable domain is DAGVTQSPTHLIKTRGQQVTLRCSPKSGHDTVSWYQQALGQGPQFIFQYYEEEERQRGNFPDRFSGHQFPNYSSELNVNALLLGDSALYLCASSLNRGRLSNEQYFGPGTRLTVT.

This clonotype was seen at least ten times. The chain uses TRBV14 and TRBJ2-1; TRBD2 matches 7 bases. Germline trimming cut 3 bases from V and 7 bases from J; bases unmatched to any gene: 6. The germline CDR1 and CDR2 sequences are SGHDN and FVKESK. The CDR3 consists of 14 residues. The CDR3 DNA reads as TGTGCCAGCAGCCACGGACTAGTTCGAAATGAGCAGTTCTTC. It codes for CASSHGLVRNEQFF.

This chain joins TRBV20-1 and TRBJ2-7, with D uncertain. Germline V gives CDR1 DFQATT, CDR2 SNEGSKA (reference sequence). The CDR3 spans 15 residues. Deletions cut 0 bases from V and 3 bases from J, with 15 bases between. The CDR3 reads CSARDPVIPDYEQYF. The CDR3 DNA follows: TGCAGTGCTAGAGACCCAGTAATTCCGGACTACGAGCAGTACTTC.

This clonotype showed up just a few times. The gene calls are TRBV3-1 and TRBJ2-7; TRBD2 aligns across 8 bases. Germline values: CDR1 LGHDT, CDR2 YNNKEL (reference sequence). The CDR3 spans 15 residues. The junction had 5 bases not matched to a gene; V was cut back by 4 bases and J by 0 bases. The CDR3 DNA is TGTGCCAGCAGCCGGGGACTAGGGAGCTCCTACGAGCAGTACTTC. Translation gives CASSRGLGSSYEQYF.

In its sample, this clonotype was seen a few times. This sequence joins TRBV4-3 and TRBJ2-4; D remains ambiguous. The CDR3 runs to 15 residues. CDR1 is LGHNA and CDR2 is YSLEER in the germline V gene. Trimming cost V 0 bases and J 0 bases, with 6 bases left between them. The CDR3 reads CASSQDPLAKNIQYF. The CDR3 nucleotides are TGCGCCAGCAGCCAAGATCCCCTAGCCAAAAACATTCAGTACTTC.

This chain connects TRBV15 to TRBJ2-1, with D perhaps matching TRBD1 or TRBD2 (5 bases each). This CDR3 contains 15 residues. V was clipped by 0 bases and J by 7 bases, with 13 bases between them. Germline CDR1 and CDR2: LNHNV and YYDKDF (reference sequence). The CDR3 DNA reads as TGTGCCACCAGCAGAGATCCCGAGTGGGGGAATGAGCAGTTCTTC. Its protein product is CATSRDPEWGNEQFF.

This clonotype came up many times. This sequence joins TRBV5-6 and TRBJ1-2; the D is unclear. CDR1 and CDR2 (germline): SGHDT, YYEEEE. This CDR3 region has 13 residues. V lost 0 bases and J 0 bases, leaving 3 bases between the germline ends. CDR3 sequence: CASSLVTNYGYTF. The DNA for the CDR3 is TGTGCCAGCAGCTTGGTGACTAACTATGGCTACACCTTC.

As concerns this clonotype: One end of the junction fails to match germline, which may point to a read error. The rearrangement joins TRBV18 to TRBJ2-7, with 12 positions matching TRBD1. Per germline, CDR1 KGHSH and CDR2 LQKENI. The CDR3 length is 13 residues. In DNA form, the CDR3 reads TGTGCCAGCTCACCAAATTTCGGGACAGGGGGCCCCTTC. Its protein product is CASSPNFGTGGPF.

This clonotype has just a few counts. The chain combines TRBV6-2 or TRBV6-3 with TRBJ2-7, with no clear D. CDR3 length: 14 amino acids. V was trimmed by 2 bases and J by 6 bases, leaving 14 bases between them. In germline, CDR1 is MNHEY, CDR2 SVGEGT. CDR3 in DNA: TGTGCCAGCAGTTACAGGGCCTACCCTACCGAGCAGTACTTC. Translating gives CASSYRAYPTEQYF.

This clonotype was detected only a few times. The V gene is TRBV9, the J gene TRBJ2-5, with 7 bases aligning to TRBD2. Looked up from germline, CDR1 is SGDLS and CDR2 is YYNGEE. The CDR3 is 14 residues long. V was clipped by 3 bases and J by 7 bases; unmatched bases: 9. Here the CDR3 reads CASSAPGRGGTQYF. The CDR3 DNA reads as TGTGCCAGCAGCGCTCCCGGACGCGGGGGGACCCAGTACTTC.